The 7 T cell receptor beta chains below were found in one sample sequenced in a study of blood T cells in healthy people across ages. Using a J-beta primer mix together with a sample-barcoded 5' primer, a second PCR was run for about 6 to 11 cycles. TCRdb passed the 5' RACE reads through MiXCR, listing each CDR3 protein once. The data contain hundreds of thousands of distinct CDR3 sequences, 25% to 30% of them seen just once; the ten biggest clones take up about 15%. Sequenced material: blood. The receptors were sampled from a woman aged 80 or over in good health.

This clonotype showed up just a few times. The V call is TRBV21-1, the J call TRBJ1-2. TRBV21-1 represents a pseudogene. This CDR3 is built from 12 residues. Here the CDR3 DNA reads TGTGCCAGCAGCAAAGGATTCTATGGCTACACCTTC. Its translation is CASSKGFYGYTF.

The genes are TRBV7-9 and TRBJ1-2; no definite D call. Trimming took off 6 bases at V and 4 bases at J, with 18 bases between the two ends. Germline V gene data show CDR1 as SEHNR and CDR2 as FQNEAQ (reference sequence). The CDR3 runs to 15 residues. Here the CDR3 reads CASRTYPTEVYGYTF. The DNA for the CDR3 is TGTGCCAGCAGGACCTACCCCACGGAAGTCTATGGCTACACCTTC.

This clonotype was counted many times. The J gene is TRBJ2-3, the V gene TRBV10-3; 16 bases line up with TRBD2. The CDR3 covers 18 residues. Germline loops: CDR1 ENHRY, CDR2 SYGVKD. The V and J ends lost 11 bases and 5 bases, in that order; junction bases with no gene match: 16. The CDR3 region has the DNA TGTGCCGCTTCGCGGGGGACTAGCGGGGGGGCCTTCATAGATACGCAGTATTTT. Encoded protein: CAASRGTSGGAFIDTQYF.

This clonotype was counted between two and nine times. V is TRBV19 and J is TRBJ2-1; TRBD1 aligns across 8 bases. The CDR3 has 15 residues. J gave up 7 bases and V 3 bases, and 8 bases lay outside the gene matches. Germline CDR1 reads LNHDA; CDR2 reads SQIVND (reference sequence). The CDR3 sequence is CASSIRTGIRNEQFF. As DNA, the CDR3 is TGTGCCAGTAGTATCAGGACAGGGATAAGGAATGAGCAGTTCTTC.

This sequence joins TRBV5-1 and TRBJ2-1; perhaps D is TRBD1 or TRBD2 (5 bases each). The CDR3 is 16 residues long. The V gene's germline CDR1 is SGHRS and CDR2 YFSETQ. V was pared by 2 bases and J by 0 bases, with 12 bases between. Written as DNA, the CDR3 is TGCGCCAGCAGCTTAATGGGGGAGAGCTCCTACAATGAGCAGTTCTTC. Protein sequence: CASSLMGESSYNEQFF.

In this sample, this clonotype turned up many times. This chain links TRBV5-1 with TRBJ2-7, with D possibly matching TRBD1 (6 bases). This CDR3 spans 16 amino acids. V lost 4 bases and J lost 3, with 20 bases in between. The germline V gene encodes CDR1 SGHRS and CDR2 YFSETQ. CDR3 sequence: CASSPERGTPIYEQYF. DNA for the CDR3: TGCGCCAGCAGCCCGGAACGTGGGACACCGATCTACGAGCAGTACTTC.

Turning to this clonotype: A read error may be the cause here, since a much bigger clone is one base away. This chain joins TRBV5-1 and TRBJ1-2; D unresolved. This CDR3 is 14 amino acids long. CDR1 and CDR2 from the germline V gene are SGHRS and YFSETQ. The DNA for the CDR3 is TGCGCCAGCAGCCCCGACTCGGCAGGCTATGGCGACACCTTC. It translates to CASSPDSAGYGDTF.